The rows below give T cell receptor beta chains drawn from one sample of a study of CD8 T cells in Susac syndrome. TCRdb called the immunoSEQ multiplex PCR reads again in MiXCR, with one record for every CDR3 protein. The table includes 100,000 to 150,000 distinct CDR3 sequences, approximately 94% detected once. Sequencing used CD4+ T cells from PBMCs. These receptors were obtained from a human donor in good health. Each CDR3 is given with its conserved first and last residue. A D gene is named only where the DNA matches it firmly. A clone size is listed for some rows: how often the clone was seen (once, few, many), or a class if it is expanded.

v_call	clone_size	j_call	d_call	cdr3_aa	cdr3_nt
TRBV29-1	.	TRBJ2-5	.	CSGGRKETQYF	TGCAGCGGGGGGCGGAAAGAGACCCAGTACTTC
TRBV29-1	.	TRBJ2-1	.	CSVEDSDPRYEQFF	TGCAGCGTTGAAGACTCGGACCCGAGGTATGAGCAGTTCTTC
TRBV12-3/TRBV12-4	.	TRBJ2-2	TRBD2	CASTSRGRDTGELFF	TGTGCCAGCACCTCGCGGGGGAGGGACACCGGGGAGCTGTTTTTT
TRBV20-1	once	TRBJ2-5	TRBD2	CSARGELGLAQETQYF	TGCAGTGCTAGAGGCGAATTGGGACTAGCCCAAGAGACCCAGTACTTC
TRBV29-1	once	TRBJ1-1	.	CSVGQSSANTEAFF	TGCAGCGTTGGACAGTCAAGCGCGAACACTGAAGCTTTCTTT
TRBV7-2	once	TRBJ2-5	TRBD2	CASSSRGLADQETQYF	TGTGCCAGCAGCTCCCGAGGACTAGCGGATCAAGAGACCCAGTACTTC
TRBV30	.	TRBJ2-5	.	CAWSRMYQETQYF	TGTGCCTGGAGCAGGATGTACCAAGAGACCCAGTACTTC
TRBV6-2/TRBV6-3	.	TRBJ2-2	.	CASSFLVGTGELFF	TGTGCCAGCAGTTTTCTAGTGGGAACCGGGGAGCTGTTTTTT
TRBV6-2/TRBV6-3	.	TRBJ2-6	.	CATLLVGANVLTF	TGTGCCACTTTGCTAGTAGGGGCCAACGTCCTGACTTTC
TRBV6-1	.	TRBJ2-7	TRBD2	CASSEAGGGAYEQYF	TGTGCCAGCAGTGAAGCGGGGGGGGGAGCCTACGAGCAGTACTTC
TRBV10-3	once	TRBJ1-2	.	CASPGPKGGYTF	TGTGCCAGTCCCGGGCCGAAGGGCGGCTACACCTTC
TRBV7-6	once	TRBJ2-5	.	CASSLVSPETQYF	TGTGCCAGCAGCTTAGTAAGTCCAGAGACCCAGTACTTC
TRBV27	.	TRBJ2-3	.	CASARRAVDTQYF	TGTGCCAGCGCACGGAGGGCCGTAGATACGCAGTATTTT
TRBV3-1	.	TRBJ2-7	.	CASSQRWASEGEQYF	TGTGCCAGCAGCCAAAGATGGGCTAGCGAGGGCGAGCAGTACTTC
TRBV18	.	TRBJ2-5	TRBD1	CASSPQVGQGVGETQYF	TGTGCCAGCTCACCCCAAGTGGGACAGGGAGTAGGAGAGACCCAGTACTTC
TRBV29-1	.	TRBJ1-4	.	CSVDRDGKLFF	TGCAGCGTTGATAGGGATGGAAAACTGTTTTTT
TRBV14	.	TRBJ1-2	.	CASSPGTLYGYTF	TGTGCCAGCAGCCCCGGGACCCTCTATGGCTACACCTTC
TRBV2	.	TRBJ1-2	.	CASSSMDPRGGYTF	TGTGCCAGCAGCTCAATGGACCCGCGGGGTGGCTACACCTTC
TRBV20-1	.	TRBJ2-3	TRBD1	CSARDMGQGLDTQYF	TGCAGTGCTAGAGATATGGGACAGGGCCTAGATACGCAGTATTTT
TRBV20-1	once	TRBJ2-5	.	CSARSRLQETQYF	TGCAGTGCTCGGTCCCGGCTCCAAGAGACCCAGTACTTC
TRBV30	.	TRBJ1-6	.	CAWRDPGQRSNSPLHF	TGTGCCTGGAGGGATCCGGGACAACGAAGCAATTCACCCCTCCACTTT
TRBV20-1	.	TRBJ2-4	TRBD1	CSASRSGQGKNIQYF	TGCAGTGCTAGTCGATCGGGACAGGGCAAAAACATTCAGTACTTC
TRBV4-2	.	TRBJ2-3	TRBD2	CASSQGLAGGKDTQYF	TGTGCCAGCAGCCAAGGACTAGCGGGAGGGAAAGATACGCAGTATTTT
TRBV27	.	TRBJ2-1	.	CASSSRVSRRAYNEQFF	TGTGCCAGCAGTTCCCGGGTTAGCAGAAGAGCCTACAATGAGCAGTTCTTC
TRBV7-9	.	TRBJ1-4	.	CASSLGGVGEKLFF	TGTGCCAGCAGCTTAGGGGGCGTTGGAGAAAAACTGTTTTTT
TRBV29-1	once	TRBJ1-2	.	CSVVSGSGGYTF	TGCAGCGTTGTATCAGGATCCGGGGGCTACACCTTC
TRBV30	few	TRBJ2-7	.	CAWSRQADLSYEQYF	TGTGCCTGGAGTCGCCAGGCGGATTTATCCTACGAGCAGTACTTC
TRBV12-3/TRBV12-4	once	TRBJ1-6	.	CASSLGGQIKSPLHF	TGTGCCAGCAGTTTGGGGGGCCAAATCAAATCACCCCTCCACTTT
TRBV3-1	.	TRBJ2-7	.	CASSHSFRVLTYEQYF	TGTGCCAGCAGTCACTCTTTCCGGGTTCTAACCTACGAGCAGTACTTC
TRBV5-1	.	TRBJ2-7	TRBD2	CASSWGLAGAYEQYF	TGCGCCAGCAGCTGGGGACTAGCGGGAGCCTACGAGCAGTACTTC
TRBV5-4	.	TRBJ2-1	TRBD2	CASSLGTSGSGEQFF	TGTGCCAGCAGCTTGGGGACTAGCGGGAGCGGTGAGCAGTTCTTC
TRBV9	.	TRBJ2-1	.	CASSVASRLGTYNEQFF	TGTGCCAGCAGCGTAGCTTCGAGACTAGGGACCTACAATGAGCAGTTCTTC
TRBV12-3/TRBV12-4	.	TRBJ2-5	TRBD2	CASKPGLAGGGETQYF	TGTGCCAGCAAACCGGGACTAGCGGGAGGAGGGGAGACCCAGTACTTC
TRBV23-1	.	TRBJ1-1	.	CASSTRSTGANTEAFF	TGCGCCAGCAGTACTAGGTCGACGGGGGCGAACACTGAAGCTTTCTTT
TRBV6-5	.	TRBJ2-5	.	CASSWQETQYF	TGTGCCAGCAGTTGGCAAGAGACCCAGTACTTC
TRBV30	few	TRBJ2-2	.	CAWSSYGGSTGELFF	TGTGCCTGGAGTTCGTACGGGGGTAGCACCGGGGAGCTGTTTTTT
TRBV6-4	.	TRBJ2-7	.	CASSPRDTSSYEQYF	TGTGCCAGCAGCCCCAGGGACACGAGCTCCTACGAGCAGTACTTC
TRBV6-1	.	TRBJ2-7	TRBD2	CASRAQTSGRRISYEQYF	TGTGCCAGCAGAGCTCAGACTAGCGGGAGGCGGATCTCCTACGAGCAGTACTTC
TRBV30	.	TRBJ2-7	.	CAWSVHGGYEQYF	TGTGCCTGGAGTGTACATGGGGGCTACGAGCAGTACTTC
TRBV7-9	.	TRBJ2-7	.	CASSTRDPGKQYF	TGTGCCAGCAGCACCCGGGACCCTGGGAAGCAGTACTTC
TRBV9	few	TRBJ2-5	TRBD2	CASSPGLAGEETQYF	TGTGCCAGCAGCCCGGGACTAGCGGGAGAAGAGACCCAGTACTTC
TRBV5-1	once	TRBJ1-6	.	CASRPGDQFGSPLHF	TGCGCCAGCAGGCCGGGGGACCAATTTGGTTCACCCCTCCACTTT
TRBV20-1	.	TRBJ2-2	TRBD1	CSASRTGGRRELFF	TGCAGTGCTAGCCGGACAGGGGGCAGGAGGGAGCTGTTTTTT
TRBV24-1	.	TRBJ1-2	.	CATSDLVEGTYGYTF	TGTGCCACCAGTGATTTGGTGGAGGGTACCTATGGCTACACCTTC
TRBV7-9	.	TRBJ1-3	.	CASSSTGYNTIYF	TGTGCCAGCAGCTCTACAGGGTACAACACCATATATTTT
TRBV20-1	.	TRBJ1-2	.	CSAREGTDYGYTF	TGCAGTGCTAGAGAAGGGACGGATTATGGCTACACCTTC
TRBV2	.	TRBJ1-1	.	CASRSGLNTEAFF	TGTGCCAGCAGGTCGGGGCTGAACACTGAAGCTTTCTTT
TRBV2	.	TRBJ1-4	.	CASSEYGAGRATNEKLFF	TGTGCCAGCAGTGAATATGGAGCAGGACGTGCAACTAATGAAAAACTGTTTTTT
TRBV9	.	TRBJ2-3	.	CASASDGGWDTQYF	TGTGCCTCCGCGTCGGATGGGGGCTGGGATACGCAGTATTTT
TRBV24-1	.	TRBJ2-1	.	CATSGGGYNEQFF	TGTGCCACCAGTGGAGGGGGATACAATGAGCAGTTCTTC
TRBV10-3	.	TRBJ2-7	TRBD1	CASAGTGVHEQYF	TGTGCTTCAGCTGGGACAGGGGTTCACGAGCAGTACTTC
TRBV5-1	.	TRBJ2-1	TRBD2	CASSLEASGYNEQFF	TGCGCCAGCAGCTTGGAGGCTAGCGGTTACAATGAGCAGTTCTTC
TRBV21-1	.	TRBJ2-7	.	CASSNTSQRDIYEQYF	TGTGCCAGCAGCAATACGTCGCAGCGGGACATCTACGAGCAGTACTTC